This entry lists 21 T cell receptor beta chains sequenced from one sample in a study of blood T cell repertoires in COVID-19. Generated by immunoSEQ multiplex PCR, the TCRdb table keeps only in-frame clones and is missing some. The sample includes 110,000 or so clones, about 80% of them seen just once. Sequenced material: peripheral blood. The receptors come from a man between 65 and 85 years old with acute or convalescent COVID-19.

The gene calls are TRBV27 and TRBJ1-5; TRBD1 matches at 7 bases. CDR1 MNHEY and CDR2 SMNVEV come from the germline V gene (reference sequence). Losses at the gene ends were 3 bases for V and 4 bases for J; bases not matched to a gene: 6. The CDR3 spans 15 residues. CDR3 loop: CASSFRQGWNQPQHF. The CDR3 DNA sequence: TGTGCCAGCAGTTTTCGACAGGGTTGGAATCAGCCCCAGCATTTT.

This clone was recorded once. CDR3 in amino acids: CASSVGVSGSRDTQYF. The CDR3 coding sequence is TGTGCCAGCAGCGTAGGGGTTAGCGGGAGCCGGGATACGCAGTATTTT. The rearrangement uses TRBV9 and TRBJ2-3; 9 positions agree with TRBD2. The trim removed 0 bases at V and 6 bases at J, leaving 8 bases unmatched. There are 16 residues in the CDR3. Germline assignment: CDR1 SGDLS and CDR2 YYNGEE.

This chain links TRBV5-4 with TRBJ2-7; 10 positions agree with TRBD2. The germline V gene encodes CDR1 SGHNT and CDR2 YYREEE (reference sequence). The ends lost 1 base at V and 6 bases at J; junction bases unmatched: 7. The CDR3 contains 15 residues. CDR3 nucleotides: TGTGCCAGCAGCTTGACCAAAGCGGGAGGGGCCGAGCAGTACTTC. Protein sequence: CASSLTKAGGAEQYF.

This chain's CDR3 is CASSERGGIYEQYF. The CDR3 coding sequence is TGTGCCAGCAGTGAGAGGGGGGGGATCTACGAGCAGTACTTC. The chain is built from TRBV2 and TRBJ2-7; D might be TRBD2 (7 bases). Trimming removed 3 bases from V and 3 bases from J, with 12 bases in between. The CDR3 spans 14 residues. Looked up from germline, CDR1 is SNHLY and CDR2 is FYNNEI.

The genes are TRBV29-1 and TRBJ2-3; TRBD2 matches 10 bases. The ends lost 6 bases at V and 5 bases at J; junction bases unmatched: 8. Germline CDR1 reads SQVTM; CDR2 reads ANQGSEA. The CDR3 spans 14 residues. The CDR3 reads CSVQAGGLGDTQYF. The CDR3 nucleotides read TGCAGCGTGCAAGCGGGGGGGCTCGGAGATACGCAGTATTTT.

The chain uses TRBV6-5 and TRBJ1-5; 7 nucleotides line up with TRBD1. CDR1 and CDR2 from the germline V gene are MNHEY and SVGAGI. The V and J ends lost 6 bases and 6 bases, in that order; junction bases with no gene match: 8. The CDR3 is 14 amino acids. The CDR3 DNA sequence: TGTGCCAGCAGCCACCGACAGGGCGGTCAGCCCCAGCATTTT. Encoded protein: CASSHRQGGQPQHF.

V and J are TRBV20-1 and TRBJ1-3; D gene unclear. The CDR3 is 14 residues long. The V and J ends lost 3 bases and 2 bases respectively, with 11 bases between them. Germline CDR1 is DFQATT and CDR2 is SNEGSKA (reference sequence). CDR3 in amino acids: CSASWQEAGNTIYF. The CDR3 DNA reads TGCAGTGCTAGTTGGCAGGAGGCTGGAAACACCATATATTTT.

The chain uses TRBV5-1 and TRBJ2-7; 9 bases agree with TRBD1. The CDR3 runs 14 residues. V lost 4 bases to trimming and J lost 5 bases; unmatched junction nucleotides: 7. Germline V CDR1 and CDR2: SGHRS, YFSETQ. The CDR3 bases are TGCGCCAGCAGCCCACAGGGGGCGGGAAACGAGCAGTACTTC. Protein product: CASSPQGAGNEQYF.

The chain carries TRBV15 and TRBJ2-3; D gene unclear. This CDR3 region has 13 residues. The V end was cut by 2 bases, the J end by 2 bases, with 5 bases between. Germline CDR1 LNHNV, CDR2 YYDKDF (reference sequence). CDR3 protein: CATSRRDTDTQYF. CDR3 bases: TGTGCCACCAGCAGACGAGACACAGATACGCAGTATTTT.

The chain employs TRBV29-1 and TRBJ1-3; D may be TRBD1 (6 bases). V was clipped by 6 bases and J by 1 base, with 10 bases between them. Germline CDR1 reads SQVTM; CDR2 reads ANQGSEA. The CDR3 runs to 13 residues. Written as DNA, the CDR3 is TGCAGCGTAGATGGACAGTCTGGAAACACCATATATTTT. Its protein is CSVDGQSGNTIYF.

The rearrangement links TRBV9 to TRBJ2-7; possible D gene TRBD1, 5 bases. Germline lookup yields CDR1 SGDLS and CDR2 YYNGEE. The length of the CDR3 is 15 residues. V was trimmed by 0 bases and J by 3 bases, leaving 13 bases between them. CDR3 nucleotide sequence: TGTGCCAGCAGCGTAGGGGCAGGGAACATCTACGAGCAGTACTTC. It codes for CASSVGAGNIYEQYF.

The genes are TRBV5-4 and TRBJ1-2; D might be TRBD1 (5 bases). The CDR3 is 14 amino acids. Trimming removed 0 bases from V and 4 bases from J, with 10 bases in between. Germline CDR1 and CDR2: SGHNT and YYREEE (reference sequence). CDR3 in amino acids: CASSLVGDSYGYTF. CDR3 bases: TGTGCCAGCAGCTTGGTAGGGGATTCCTATGGCTACACCTTC.

The chain combines TRBV27 with TRBJ2-1, with 12 bases fitting TRBD2. Trimming cost V 6 bases and J 6 bases; bases outside gene matches: 9. CDR3 length equals 16 residues. Germline assignment: CDR1 MNHEY and CDR2 SMNVEV (reference sequence). The CDR3 nucleotides are TGTGCCAGCAGCCTCCTCCTAGCGGGGGGGGTCAATGAGCAGTTCTTC. Its translation: CASSLLLAGGVNEQFF.

The CDR3 sequence: CAWRKQGLWAPLHF. CDR3 sequence (DNA): TGTGCCTGGAGGAAACAGGGGCTCTGGGCACCCCTCCACTTT. The chain has TRBV30 and TRBJ1-6; 7 bases line up with TRBD1. V lost 3 bases to trimming and J lost 11 bases; unmatched junction nucleotides: 10. Germline CDR1 reads GTSNPN; CDR2 reads SVGIG (reference sequence). The CDR3 length is 14 residues. Drawing the rest from reference TRBV30 and TRBJ1-6, the complete variable domain is SQTIHQWPATLVQPVGSPLSLECTVEGTSNPNLYWYRQAAGRGLQLLFYSVGIGQISSEVPQNLSASRPQDRQFILSSKKLLLSDSGFYLCAWRKQGLWAPLHFGNGTRLTVT.

This clone turned up a few times. The chain is built from TRBV7-2 and TRBJ2-7, with 7 bases identical to TRBD1. CDR1 and CDR2 from the germline V gene are SGHTA and FQGNSA. V gave up 5 bases and J gave up 4 bases; unmatched junction bases: 11. The CDR3 runs to 15 residues. The CDR3 protein is CASSSDRVVRYEQYF. The DNA for the CDR3 is TGTGCCAGCAGCAGCGACAGGGTAGTAAGGTACGAGCAGTACTTC. The entire variable domain, with the rest obtained from reference TRBV7-2 and TRBJ2-7, is as follows: GAGVSQSPSNKVTEKGKDVELRCDPISGHTALYWYRQSLGQGLEFLIYFQGNSAPDKSGLPSDRFSAERTGGSVSTLTIQRTQQEDSAVYLCASSSDRVVRYEQYFGPGTRLTVT.

This chain connects TRBV5-4 to TRBJ2-1, with TRBD1 matching over 8 bases. The germline CDR1 and CDR2 sequences are SGHNT and YYREEE (reference sequence). V shed 0 bases and J 6 bases; nucleotides not matched to a gene: 5. This CDR3 contains 15 residues. CDR3 region: CASSLGTGPGNEQFF. The CDR3 nucleotides read TGTGCCAGCAGCTTGGGGACAGGGCCAGGCAATGAGCAGTTCTTC.

The chain uses TRBV3-1 (or the pseudogene TRBV3-2) and TRBJ1-5, with 12 bases that match TRBD1. The CDR3 is 16 amino acids. CDR1 LGHDT and CDR2 YNNKEL come from the germline V gene (reference sequence). Trimming removed 4 bases from V and 3 bases from J; junction bases left unmatched: 4. The DNA for the CDR3 is TGTGCCAGCAGCCCCGGGACAGGGGGCAACAATCAGCCCCAGCATTTT. Translation gives CASSPGTGGNNQPQHF.

Written as DNA, the CDR3 is TGTGCCACCAGCAGGGGGGGAAAAACTGAAGCTTTCTTT. Translating it yields CATSRGGKTEAFF. The chain links TRBV15 to TRBJ1-1, with D possibly TRBD1 on 5 matching bases. There are 13 residues in the CDR3. V dropped 3 bases and J dropped 5 bases, with 10 bases sitting between them. Looked up from germline, CDR1 is LNHNV and CDR2 is YYDKDF (reference sequence).

This clone was observed a few times. The chain has TRBV9 and TRBJ2-1, with 10 bases aligning to TRBD2. Germline CDR1 and CDR2: SGDLS and YYNGEE. The CDR3 loop spans 17 amino acids. V dropped 0 bases and J dropped 7; count of bases not matched to a gene: 10. The CDR3 reads CASSVDPSGSIGNEQFF. For the CDR3, the DNA is TGTGCCAGCAGCGTAGATCCTAGCGGGAGTATCGGGAATGAGCAGTTCTTC.

The chain recombines TRBV18 with TRBJ1-4; 9 bases agree with TRBD1. Germline CDR1 reads KGHSH; CDR2 reads LQKENI. CDR3 length equals 15 residues. The V gene end was trimmed by 3 bases and the J gene end by 5 bases; junction bases not matched to a gene: 4. In DNA, the CDR3 is TGTGCCAGCTCACCCAACAGGGGGCGGAATGAAAAACTGTTTTTT. Residues: CASSPNRGRNEKLFF.

The chain uses TRBV24-1 and TRBJ2-1, with 7 nucleotides matching TRBD1. J gave up 0 bases and V 2 bases, and 0 bases lay outside the gene matches. The V gene's germline CDR1 is KGHDR and CDR2 SFDVKD. The CDR3 runs to 15 residues. The CDR3 loop reads CATSDWDSSYNEQFF. CDR3 nucleotide sequence: TGTGCCACCAGTGATTGGGACAGCTCCTACAATGAGCAGTTCTTC.